This T cell receptor beta chain came from a study of T cells after yellow fever vaccination. Whole-study context: In the case of low-cell-number fractions, SMART-Seq v4 Ultra Low Input was used for preparation.

The germline gives CDR1 SGHDT, CDR2 YYEEEE. V lost 5 bases and J 6 bases, leaving 15 bases between the germline ends. There are 14 residues in the CDR3. A universal primer site and UMIs were added as TCR cDNA was made by 5'RACE template switching. TCRdb reprocessed the 5' RACE reads via MiXCR and lists one record per CDR3 protein. This table holds over 130,000 distinct CDR3 sequences, less than 9.5% found once. There are many counts of this clonotype. Its target is unknown. The study's findings and limits: A minor fraction of clonotypes spanned both CD4 and CD8 compartments. The study re-detected most primary-vaccination clones after the booster (96% CD4, roughly 90% CD8).

The chain is built from TRBV5-6 and TRBJ2-1; possible D gene TRBD2, 6 bases. The sample consisted of CD4+ T cells sorted from PBMCs, taken 5 days after the yellow fever booster vaccination. The sequence came from a man aged 25 to 40 who received the YFV17D yellow fever vaccine. The CDR3 reads CASSPGRGPNEQFF. The DNA for the CDR3 is TGTGCCAGCAGTCCGGGGCGGGGACCCAATGAGCAGTTCTTC. Full variable domain (rest looked up from reference TRBV5-6 and TRBJ2-1): DAGVTQSPTHLIKTRGQQVTLRCSPKSGHDTVSWYQQALGQGPQFIFQYYEEEERQRGNFPDRFSGHQFPNYSSELNVNALLLGDSALYLCASSPGRGPNEQFFGPGTRLTVL.